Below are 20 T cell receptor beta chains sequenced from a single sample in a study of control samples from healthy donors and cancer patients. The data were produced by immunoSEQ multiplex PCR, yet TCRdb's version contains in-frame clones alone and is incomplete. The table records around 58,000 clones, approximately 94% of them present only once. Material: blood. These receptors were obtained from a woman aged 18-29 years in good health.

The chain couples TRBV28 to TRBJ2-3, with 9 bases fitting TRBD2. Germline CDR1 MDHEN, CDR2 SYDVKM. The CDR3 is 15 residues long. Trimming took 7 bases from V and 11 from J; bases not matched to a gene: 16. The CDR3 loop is CASTPSGVLLSWQYF. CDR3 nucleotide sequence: TGTGCCAGCACGCCTAGCGGGGTCCTTTTGTCGTGGCAGTATTTT.

The CDR3 nucleotides are TGTGCCAGCAGGATTCTGGTAGCGGACTCTCACGAGCAGTACTTC. Encoded protein: CASRILVADSHEQYF. The rearrangement uses TRBV6-5 and TRBJ2-7; weak D call: TRBD2 (6 bases). The CDR3 consists of 15 residues. V was clipped by 6 bases and J by 5 bases, with 20 bases between them. Germline V gives CDR1 MNHEY, CDR2 SVGAGI.

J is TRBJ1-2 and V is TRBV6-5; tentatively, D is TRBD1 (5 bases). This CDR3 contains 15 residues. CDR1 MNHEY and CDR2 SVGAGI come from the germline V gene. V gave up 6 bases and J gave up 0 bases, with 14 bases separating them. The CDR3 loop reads CASRTGTKANYGYTF. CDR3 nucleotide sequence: TGTGCCAGCAGAACCGGGACGAAGGCTAACTATGGCTACACCTTC.

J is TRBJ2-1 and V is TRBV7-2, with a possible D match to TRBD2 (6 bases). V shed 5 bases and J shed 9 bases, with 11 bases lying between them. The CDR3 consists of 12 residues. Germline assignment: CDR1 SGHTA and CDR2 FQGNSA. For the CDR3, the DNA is TGTGCCAGCAGCCATAGGCGGGGTGAGCAGTTCTTC. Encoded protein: CASSHRRGEQFF. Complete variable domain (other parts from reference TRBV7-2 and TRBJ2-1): GAGVSQSPSNKVTEKGKDVELRCDPISGHTALYWYRQSLGQGLEFLIYFQGNSAPDKSGLPSDRFSAERTGGSVSTLTIQRTQQEDSAVYLCASSHRRGEQFFGPGTRLTVL.

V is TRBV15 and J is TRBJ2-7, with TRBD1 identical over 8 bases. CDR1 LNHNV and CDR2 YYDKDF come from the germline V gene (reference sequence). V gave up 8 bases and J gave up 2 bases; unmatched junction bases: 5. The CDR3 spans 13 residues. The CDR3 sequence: CATATGGPYEQYF. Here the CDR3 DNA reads TGTGCCACCGCAACAGGGGGGCCCTACGAGCAGTACTTC.

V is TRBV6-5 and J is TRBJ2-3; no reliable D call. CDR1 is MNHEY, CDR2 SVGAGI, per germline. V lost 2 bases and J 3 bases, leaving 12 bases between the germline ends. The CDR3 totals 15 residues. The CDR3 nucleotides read TGTGCCAGCAGTTACCCACCACGAATAACAGATACGCAGTATTTT. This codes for CASSYPPRITDTQYF.

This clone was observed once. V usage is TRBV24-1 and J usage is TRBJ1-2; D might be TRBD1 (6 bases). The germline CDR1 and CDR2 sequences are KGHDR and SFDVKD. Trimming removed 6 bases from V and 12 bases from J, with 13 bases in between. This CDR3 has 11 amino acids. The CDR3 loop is CATSYQGKDTF. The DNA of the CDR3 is TGTGCCACCAGTTACCAGGGGAAGGACACCTTC.

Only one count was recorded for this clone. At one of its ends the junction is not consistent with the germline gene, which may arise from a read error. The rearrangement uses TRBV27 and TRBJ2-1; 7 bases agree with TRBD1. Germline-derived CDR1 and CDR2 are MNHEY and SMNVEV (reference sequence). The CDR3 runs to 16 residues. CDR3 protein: CASSPRQGYLGNGQFF. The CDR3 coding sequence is TGTGCCAGCAGTCCACGACAGGGTTATTTGGGAAATGGGCAGTTCTTC.

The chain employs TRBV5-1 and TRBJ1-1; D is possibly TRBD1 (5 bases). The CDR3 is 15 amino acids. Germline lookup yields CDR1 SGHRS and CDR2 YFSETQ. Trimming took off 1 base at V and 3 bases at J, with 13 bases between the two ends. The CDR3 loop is CASSLQGPGDTEAFF. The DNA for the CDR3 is TGCGCCAGCAGCTTGCAGGGACCTGGGGACACTGAAGCTTTCTTT.

The CDR3 nucleotides read TGTGCCAGCAAGGCGGACAGGTTGAGGACTGAAGCTTTCTTT. Amino acids: CASKADRLRTEAFF. The chain carries TRBV6-4 and TRBJ1-1; TRBD1 matches at 7 bases. Trimming cost V 7 bases and J 5 bases; bases outside gene matches: 10. The CDR3 totals 14 residues. CDR1 MRHNA and CDR2 SNTAGT come from the germline V gene.

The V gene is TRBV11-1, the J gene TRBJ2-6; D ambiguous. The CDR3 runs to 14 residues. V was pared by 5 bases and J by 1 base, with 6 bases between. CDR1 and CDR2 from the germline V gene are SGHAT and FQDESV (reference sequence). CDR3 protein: CASSPFSGANVLTF. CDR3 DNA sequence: TGTGCCAGCAGCCCCTTTTCTGGGGCCAACGTCCTGACTTTC.

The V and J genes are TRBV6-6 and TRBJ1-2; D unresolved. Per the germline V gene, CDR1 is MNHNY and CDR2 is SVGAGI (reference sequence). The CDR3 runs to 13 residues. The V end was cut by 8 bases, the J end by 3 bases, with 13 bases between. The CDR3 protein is CASEPTPYYGYTF. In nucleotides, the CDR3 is TGTGCCAGCGAACCGACGCCCTACTATGGCTACACCTTC.

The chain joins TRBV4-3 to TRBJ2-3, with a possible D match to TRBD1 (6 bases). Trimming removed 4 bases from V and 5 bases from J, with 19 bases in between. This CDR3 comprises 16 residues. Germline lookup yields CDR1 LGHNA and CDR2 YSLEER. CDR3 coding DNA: TGCGCCAGCAGCCCACACCGGACAGACTACCTAGATACGCAGTATTTT. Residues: CASSPHRTDYLDTQYF.

The CDR3 protein is CASRPQGGTEAFF. In nucleotides, the CDR3 is TGCGCCAGCCGGCCCCAGGGGGGGACTGAAGCTTTCTTT. V and J are TRBV10-1 and TRBJ1-1; 7 nucleotides line up with TRBD1. V lost 8 bases to trimming and J lost 5 bases; unmatched junction nucleotides: 8. Germline V CDR1 and CDR2: WNHNN, SYGVQD (reference sequence). The CDR3 consists of 13 residues.

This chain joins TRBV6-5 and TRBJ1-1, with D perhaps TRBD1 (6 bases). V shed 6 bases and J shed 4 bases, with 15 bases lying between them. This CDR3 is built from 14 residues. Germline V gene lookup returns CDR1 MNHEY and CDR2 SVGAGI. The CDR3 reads CASRPTGRLTEAFF. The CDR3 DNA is TGTGCCAGCAGGCCGACAGGTCGCCTCACTGAAGCTTTCTTT.

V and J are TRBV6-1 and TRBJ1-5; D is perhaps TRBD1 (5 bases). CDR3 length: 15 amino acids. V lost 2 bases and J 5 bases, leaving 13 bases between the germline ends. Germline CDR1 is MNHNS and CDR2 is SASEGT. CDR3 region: CASSESGTPYQPQHF. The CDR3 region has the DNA TGTGCCAGCAGTGAAAGTGGGACCCCATATCAGCCCCAGCATTTT.

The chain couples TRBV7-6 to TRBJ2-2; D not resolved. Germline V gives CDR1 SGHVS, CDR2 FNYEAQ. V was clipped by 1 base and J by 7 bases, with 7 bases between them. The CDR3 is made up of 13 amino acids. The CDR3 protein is CASSLGENGELFF. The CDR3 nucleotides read TGTGCCAGCAGCTTAGGCGAGAACGGGGAGCTGTTTTTT.

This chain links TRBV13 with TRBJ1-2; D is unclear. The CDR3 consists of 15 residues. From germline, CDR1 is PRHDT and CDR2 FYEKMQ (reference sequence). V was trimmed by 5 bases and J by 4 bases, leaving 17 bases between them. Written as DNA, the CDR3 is TGTGCCAGCAGCATGACACGCCAGCTAGGCTATGGCTACACCTTC. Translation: CASSMTRQLGYGYTF.

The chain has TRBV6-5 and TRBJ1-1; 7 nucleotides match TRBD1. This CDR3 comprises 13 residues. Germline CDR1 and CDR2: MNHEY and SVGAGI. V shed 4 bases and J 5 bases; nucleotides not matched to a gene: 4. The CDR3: CASSSQGGTEAFF. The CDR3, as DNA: TGTGCCAGCAGTTCCCAGGGGGGTACTGAAGCTTTCTTT.

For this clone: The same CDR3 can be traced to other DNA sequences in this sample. CDR3 bases: TGTGCCAGCAGTTCGCTCACTGAAGCTTTCTTT. It encodes CASSSLTEAFF. This chain joins TRBV28 and TRBJ1-1; D not certain. Germline CDR1 reads MDHEN; CDR2 reads SYDVKM. CDR3 length: 11 residues. Trimming took off 4 bases at V and 4 bases at J, with 4 bases between the two ends.